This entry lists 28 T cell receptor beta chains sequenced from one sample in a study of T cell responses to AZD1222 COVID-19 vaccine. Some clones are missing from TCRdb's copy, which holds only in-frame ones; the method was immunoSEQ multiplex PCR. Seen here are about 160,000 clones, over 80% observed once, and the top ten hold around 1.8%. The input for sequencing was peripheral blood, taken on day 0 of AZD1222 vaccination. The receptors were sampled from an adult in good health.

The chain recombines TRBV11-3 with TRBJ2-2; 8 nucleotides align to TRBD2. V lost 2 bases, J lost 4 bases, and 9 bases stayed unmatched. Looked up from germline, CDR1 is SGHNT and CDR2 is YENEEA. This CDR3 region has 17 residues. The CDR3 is CASSLFGGRGGTGELFF. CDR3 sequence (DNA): TGTGCCAGCAGCTTATTCGGGGGCCGGGGGGGCACCGGGGAGCTGTTTTTT.

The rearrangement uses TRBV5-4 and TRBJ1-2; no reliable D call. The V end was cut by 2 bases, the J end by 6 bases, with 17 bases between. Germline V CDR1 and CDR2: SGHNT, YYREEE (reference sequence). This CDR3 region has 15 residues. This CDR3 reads CASSLWQTGRHGYTF. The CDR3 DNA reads TGTGCCAGCAGCTTATGGCAGACTGGCCGGCATGGCTACACCTTC.

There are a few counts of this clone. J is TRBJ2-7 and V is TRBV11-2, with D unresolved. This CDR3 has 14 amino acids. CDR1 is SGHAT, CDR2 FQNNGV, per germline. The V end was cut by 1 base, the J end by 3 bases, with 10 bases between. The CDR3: CASSLVAIHYEQYF. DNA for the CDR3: TGTGCCAGCAGCTTAGTCGCGATCCACTACGAGCAGTACTTC.

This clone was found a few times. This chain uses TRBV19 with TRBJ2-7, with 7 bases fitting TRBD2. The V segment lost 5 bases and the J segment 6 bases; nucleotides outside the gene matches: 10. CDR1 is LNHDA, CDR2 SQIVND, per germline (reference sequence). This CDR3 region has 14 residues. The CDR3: CASSPRGGAGEQYF. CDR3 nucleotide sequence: TGTGCCAGTAGTCCCCGGGGAGGGGCAGGCGAGCAGTACTTC.

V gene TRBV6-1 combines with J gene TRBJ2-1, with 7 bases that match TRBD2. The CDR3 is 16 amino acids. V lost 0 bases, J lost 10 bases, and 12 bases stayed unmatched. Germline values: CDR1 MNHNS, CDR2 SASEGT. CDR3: CASSEALFPWREEQFF. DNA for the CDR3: TGTGCCAGCAGTGAAGCGCTGTTCCCGTGGCGGGAGGAGCAGTTCTTC.

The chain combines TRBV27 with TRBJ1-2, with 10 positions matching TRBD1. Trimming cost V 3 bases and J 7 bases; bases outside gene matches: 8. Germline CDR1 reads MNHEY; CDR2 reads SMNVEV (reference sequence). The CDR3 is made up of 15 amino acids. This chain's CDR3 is CASSFLGQGTSGYTF. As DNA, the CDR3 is TGTGCCAGCAGTTTCCTGGGACAGGGGACAAGTGGCTACACCTTC.

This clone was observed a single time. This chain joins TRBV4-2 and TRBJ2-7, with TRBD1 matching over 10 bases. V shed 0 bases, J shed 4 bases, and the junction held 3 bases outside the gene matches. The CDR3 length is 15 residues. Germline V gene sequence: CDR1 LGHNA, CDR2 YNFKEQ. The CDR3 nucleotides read TGTGCCAGCAGCCAAGATGGGACAGGGGTGTACGAGCAGTACTTC. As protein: CASSQDGTGVYEQYF.

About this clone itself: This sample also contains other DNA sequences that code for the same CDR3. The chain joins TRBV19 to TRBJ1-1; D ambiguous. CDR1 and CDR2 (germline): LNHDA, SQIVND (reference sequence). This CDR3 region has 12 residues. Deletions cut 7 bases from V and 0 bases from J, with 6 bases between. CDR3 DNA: TGTGCCAGTACCCGCATGAACACTGAAGCTTTCTTT. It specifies CASTRMNTEAFF.

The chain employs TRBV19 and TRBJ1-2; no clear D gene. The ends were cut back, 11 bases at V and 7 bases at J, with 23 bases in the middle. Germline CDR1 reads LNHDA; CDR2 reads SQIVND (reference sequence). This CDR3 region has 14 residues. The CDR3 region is CASIMGGGGSGYTF. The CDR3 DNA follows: TGTGCCTCCATCATGGGCGGAGGTGGAAGTGGCTACACCTTC.

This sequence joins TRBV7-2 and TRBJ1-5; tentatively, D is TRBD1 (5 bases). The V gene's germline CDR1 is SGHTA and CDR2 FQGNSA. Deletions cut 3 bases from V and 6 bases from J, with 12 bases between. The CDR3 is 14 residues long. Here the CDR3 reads CASSLGGASQPQHF. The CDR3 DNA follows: TGTGCCAGCAGCTTGGGAGGGGCTAGTCAGCCCCAGCATTTT.

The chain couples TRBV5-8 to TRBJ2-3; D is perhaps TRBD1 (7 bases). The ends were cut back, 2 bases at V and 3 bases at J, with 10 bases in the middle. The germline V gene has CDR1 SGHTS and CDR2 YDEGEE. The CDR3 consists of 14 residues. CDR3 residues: CASSFRGATDTQYF. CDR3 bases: TGTGCCAGCAGCTTCAGGGGGGCTACAGATACGCAGTATTTT.

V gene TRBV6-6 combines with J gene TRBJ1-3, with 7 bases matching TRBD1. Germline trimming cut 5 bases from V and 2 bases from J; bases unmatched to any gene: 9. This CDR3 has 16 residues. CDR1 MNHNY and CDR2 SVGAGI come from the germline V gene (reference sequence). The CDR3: CASSNQDRFTGNTIYF. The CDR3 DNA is TGTGCCAGCAGTAACCAGGACAGGTTTACTGGAAACACCATATATTTT.

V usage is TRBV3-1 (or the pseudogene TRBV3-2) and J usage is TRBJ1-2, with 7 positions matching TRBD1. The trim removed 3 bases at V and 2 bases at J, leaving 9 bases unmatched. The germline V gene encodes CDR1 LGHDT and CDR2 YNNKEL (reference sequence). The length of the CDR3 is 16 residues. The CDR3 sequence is CASSHRIDRANYGYTF. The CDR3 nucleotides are TGTGCCAGCAGCCACAGAATTGACAGGGCCAACTATGGCTACACCTTC.

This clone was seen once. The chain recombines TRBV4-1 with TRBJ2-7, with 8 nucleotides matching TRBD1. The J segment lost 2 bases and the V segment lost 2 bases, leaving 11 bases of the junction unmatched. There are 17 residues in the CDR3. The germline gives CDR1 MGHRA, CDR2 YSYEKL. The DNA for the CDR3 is TGCGCCAGCAGCCAAACGCTAACGACAGGGGTTACCTACGAGCAGTACTTC. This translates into CASSQTLTTGVTYEQYF.

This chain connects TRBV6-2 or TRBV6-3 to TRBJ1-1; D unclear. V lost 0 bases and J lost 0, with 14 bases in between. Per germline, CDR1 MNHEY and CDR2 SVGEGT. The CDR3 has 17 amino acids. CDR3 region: CASSYSSGFGMNTEAFF. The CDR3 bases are TGTGCCAGCAGTTACTCTTCGGGGTTCGGAATGAACACTGAAGCTTTCTTT.

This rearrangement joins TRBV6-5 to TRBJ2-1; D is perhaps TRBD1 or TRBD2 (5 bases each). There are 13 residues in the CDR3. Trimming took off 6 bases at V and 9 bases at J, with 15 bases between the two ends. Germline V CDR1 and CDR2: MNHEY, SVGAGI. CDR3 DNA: TGTGCCAGCAGGAGGGGACGGTCAAGTGAGCAGTTCTTC. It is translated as CASRRGRSSEQFF.

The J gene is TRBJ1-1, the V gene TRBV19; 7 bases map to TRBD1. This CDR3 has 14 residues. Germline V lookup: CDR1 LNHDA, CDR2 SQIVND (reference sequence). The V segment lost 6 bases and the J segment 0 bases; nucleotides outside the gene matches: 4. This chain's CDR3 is CASSRDSMNTEAFF. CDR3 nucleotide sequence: TGTGCCAGTAGCCGGGACAGCATGAACACTGAAGCTTTCTTT.

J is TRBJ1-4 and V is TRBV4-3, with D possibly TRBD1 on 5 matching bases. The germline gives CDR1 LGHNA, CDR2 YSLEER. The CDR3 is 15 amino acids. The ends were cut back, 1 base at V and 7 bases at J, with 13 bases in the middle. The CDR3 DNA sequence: TGCGCCAGCAGCCAAGTGGGATCAGGGAGTGAAAAACTGTTTTTT. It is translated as CASSQVGSGSEKLFF.

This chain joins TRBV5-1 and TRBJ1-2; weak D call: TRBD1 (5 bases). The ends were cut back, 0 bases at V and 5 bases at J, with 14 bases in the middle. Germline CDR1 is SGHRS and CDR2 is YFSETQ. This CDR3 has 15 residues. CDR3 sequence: CASSLGRTLEYGYTF. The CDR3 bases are TGCGCCAGCAGCTTGGGACGGACACTAGAGTATGGCTACACCTTC.

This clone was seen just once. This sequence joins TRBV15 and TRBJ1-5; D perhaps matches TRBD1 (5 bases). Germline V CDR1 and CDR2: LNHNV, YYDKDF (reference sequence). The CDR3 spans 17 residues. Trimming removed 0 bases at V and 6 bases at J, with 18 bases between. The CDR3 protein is CATSRDAGRFFGQPQHF. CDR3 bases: TGTGCCACCAGCAGAGATGCAGGGCGATTTTTTGGTCAGCCCCAGCATTTT.

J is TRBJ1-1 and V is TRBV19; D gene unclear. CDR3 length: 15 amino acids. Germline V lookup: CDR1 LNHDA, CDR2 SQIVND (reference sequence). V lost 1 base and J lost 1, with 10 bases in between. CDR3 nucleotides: TGTGCCAGTAGTATAGGAGGGAGCGGGAACACTGAAGCTTTCTTT. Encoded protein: CASSIGGSGNTEAFF.

CDR3 nucleotides: TGTGCCAGCAGTGAGAGCAATCAGCCCCAGCATTTT. It codes for CASSESNQPQHF. V is TRBV27 and J is TRBJ1-5, with unresolved D. Trimming cost V 5 bases and J 1 base, with 3 bases left between them. The germline CDR1 and CDR2 sequences are MNHEY and SMNVEV (reference sequence). The CDR3 has 12 residues.

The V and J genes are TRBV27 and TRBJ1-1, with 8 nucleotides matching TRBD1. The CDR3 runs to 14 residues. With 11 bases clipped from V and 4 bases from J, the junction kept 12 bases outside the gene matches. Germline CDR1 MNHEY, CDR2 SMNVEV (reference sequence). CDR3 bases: TGTGCCGGAAAAGTCACAGGGGGATCCACTGAAGCTTTCTTT. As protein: CAGKVTGGSTEAFF.

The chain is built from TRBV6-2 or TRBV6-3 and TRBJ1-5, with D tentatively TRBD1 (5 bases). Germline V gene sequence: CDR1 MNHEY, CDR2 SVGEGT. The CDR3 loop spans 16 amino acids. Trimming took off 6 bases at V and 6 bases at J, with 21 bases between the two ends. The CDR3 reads CASSPFVGHMGQPQHF. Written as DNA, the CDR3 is TGTGCCAGCAGCCCTTTTGTGGGGCACATGGGTCAGCCCCAGCATTTT.

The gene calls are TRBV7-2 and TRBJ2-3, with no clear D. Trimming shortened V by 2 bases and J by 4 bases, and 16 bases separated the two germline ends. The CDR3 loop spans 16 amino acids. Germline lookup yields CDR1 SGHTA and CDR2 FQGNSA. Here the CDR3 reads CASSLRPFANSDTQYF. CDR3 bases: TGTGCCAGCAGCTTAAGGCCGTTTGCAAACTCAGATACGCAGTATTTT.

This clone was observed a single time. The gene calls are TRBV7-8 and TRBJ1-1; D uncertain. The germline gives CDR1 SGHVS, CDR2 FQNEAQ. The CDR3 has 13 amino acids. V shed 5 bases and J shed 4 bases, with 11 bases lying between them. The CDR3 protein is CASSRGLTTEAFF. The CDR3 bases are TGTGCCAGCAGCCGAGGATTAACCACTGAAGCTTTCTTT.

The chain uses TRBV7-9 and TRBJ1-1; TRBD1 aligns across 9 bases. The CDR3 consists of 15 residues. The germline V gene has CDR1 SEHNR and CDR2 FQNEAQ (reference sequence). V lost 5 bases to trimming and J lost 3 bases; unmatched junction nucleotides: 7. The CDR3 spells CASSNVQGADTEAFF. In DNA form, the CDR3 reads TGTGCCAGCAGCAACGTACAGGGGGCAGACACTGAAGCTTTCTTT. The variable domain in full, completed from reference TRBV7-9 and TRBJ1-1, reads DTGVSQNPRHKITKRGQNVTFRCDPISEHNRLYWYRQTLGQGPEFLTYFQNEAQLEKSRLLSDRFSAERPKGSFSTLEIQRTEQGDSAMYLCASSNVQGADTEAFFGQGTRLTVV.

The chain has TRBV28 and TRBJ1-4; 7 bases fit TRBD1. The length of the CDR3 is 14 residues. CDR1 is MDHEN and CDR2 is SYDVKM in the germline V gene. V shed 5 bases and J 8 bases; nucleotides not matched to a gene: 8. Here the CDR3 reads CASSIGGAKEKLFF. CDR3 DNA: TGTGCCAGCAGTATAGGGGGCGCGAAGGAAAAACTGTTTTTT.